These T cell receptor beta chains were read from a single sample in a study of blood T cell repertoires in COVID-19. The protocol was immunoSEQ multiplex PCR, while the TCRdb copy is restricted to in-frame clones and leaves out a portion. The table has a few hundred thousand clones, around 87% seen once. Sequenced input: peripheral blood. Receptor source: a woman aged 45 to 65 who had recovered from COVID-19. CDR3s include the opening cysteine and the closing phenylalanine or tryptophan. The D gene is left open where the match is weak. Rows give clone size only sometimes, using once, few, many, or a class for an expanded clone.

TRBV7-2	NA	TRBJ1-5	few	TGTGCCAGCAGCTTAATAGGGGGCAATCAGCCCCAGCATTTT	CASSLIGGNQPQHF
TRBV7-2	TRBD1	TRBJ1-2	NA	TGTGCCAGCAGCTTTAATATGGACAGGGGGCATGGCTACACCTTC	CASSFNMDRGHGYTF
TRBV9	TRBD1	TRBJ1-5	NA	TGTGCCAGCAGCCCCGGACAGGGAGGAGGTCAGCCCCAGCATTTT	CASSPGQGGGQPQHF
TRBV30	NA	TRBJ2-3	NA	TGTGCCTGGTCAATCCCGGGTACGCAGTATTTT	CAWSIPGTQYF
TRBV9	NA	TRBJ1-2	NA	TGTGCCAGCAGCGACTCTTTCTATGGCTACACCTTC	CASSDSFYGYTF
TRBV5-8	NA	TRBJ2-7	NA	TGTGCCAGCAGCTTGGCGGCTAGAACCGAGCAGTACTTC	CASSLAARTEQYF
TRBV18	TRBD1	TRBJ1-2	NA	TGTGCCAGCTCACCATCCTGGGACAGCCGGTATGGCTACACCTTC	CASSPSWDSRYGYTF
TRBV11-2	NA	TRBJ2-7	NA	TGTGCCAGCAGCTTAGAAGAGTTTTTACGCGAGCAGTACTTC	CASSLEEFLREQYF
TRBV28	TRBD1	TRBJ1-2	NA	TGTGCCAGCAGGTTGACAGGGGGCGGAAATGGCTACACCTTC	CASRLTGGGNGYTF
TRBV28	NA	TRBJ1-2	NA	TGTGCCAGCAGTCCAATAAACCCCCAGGGGTGGGACTATGGCTACACCTTC	CASSPINPQGWDYGYTF
TRBV27	TRBD1	TRBJ2-2	NA	TGTGCCAGCAGTCCACGACAGGGGGTCCCCGGGGAGCTGTTTTTT	CASSPRQGVPGELFF
TRBV18	TRBD1	TRBJ1-4	NA	TGTGCCAGCTCACGGACAGGGGGTACAACTAATGAAAAACTGTTTTTT	CASSRTGGTTNEKLFF
TRBV2	TRBD1	TRBJ2-3	NA	TGTGCCAGCAGTGGAGGGGGCGGACCCACAGATACGCAGTATTTT	CASSGGGGPTDTQYF
TRBV19	NA	TRBJ1-2	NA	TGTGCCAGTAGTATCTTGGGGGGAGGTGGCTACACCTTC	CASSILGGGGYTF
TRBV4-1	TRBD1	TRBJ2-1	NA	TGCGCCAGCAGCGGACAGGGGGTCGGCAATGAGCAGTTCTTC	CASSGQGVGNEQFF
TRBV7-2	TRBD1	TRBJ2-7	NA	TGTGCCAGCAGCCCTCGACAGGGACCCTACGAGCAGTACTTC	CASSPRQGPYEQYF
TRBV6-5	NA	TRBJ1-5	NA	TGTGCCAGCAGTTACATGGAGAATAATCAGCCCCAGCATTTT	CASSYMENNQPQHF
TRBV30	TRBD1	TRBJ1-1	NA	TGTGCCCATGAACCGGACAGGGTAGGCACTGAAGCTTTCTTT	CAHEPDRVGTEAFF
TRBV24-1	NA	TRBJ2-1	once	TGTGCCACCAGTGATTTGACGGGAGTACCAGGAGAGCAGTTCTTC	CATSDLTGVPGEQFF
TRBV21-1	NA	TRBJ1-2	once	TGTGCCAGCAGCTCCTGGAGGCACGGCTACACCTTC	CASSSWRHGYTF
TRBV28	NA	TRBJ2-2	NA	TGTGCCAGCAGTTTATCCCAGATTACCACCGGGGAGCTGTTTTTT	CASSLSQITTGELFF
TRBV28	TRBD1	TRBJ1-2	few	TGTGCCAGCACCCGACAGGGGGCGCTGCAGGGCTACACCTTC	CASTRQGALQGYTF
TRBV10-2	TRBD1	TRBJ1-5	NA	TGCGCCAGCAGTGAGATTCCTCAGGGGGCCGGCAATCAGCCCCAGCATTTT	CASSEIPQGAGNQPQHF
TRBV7-2	NA	TRBJ2-4	NA	TGTGCCAGCAGCTCTCGGGAGCGTGCCAAAAACATTCAGTACTTC	CASSSRERAKNIQYF
TRBV27	TRBD1	TRBJ2-7	once	TGTGCCAGCAGTTTAAGGGACAGCCAATACGAGCAGTACTTC	CASSLRDSQYEQYF
TRBV7-2	NA	TRBJ2-3	NA	TGTGCCAGCAGCTCATCGTCGGGCAGGGGTTTATCAGATACGCAGTATTTT	CASSSSSGRGLSDTQYF
TRBV15	NA	TRBJ2-5	NA	TGTGCCACCAGCTCCCGAGGCGGGTTTCAAGAGACCCAGTACTTC	CATSSRGGFQETQYF
TRBV7-9	NA	TRBJ1-5	NA	TGTGCCAGCAGCTTAGCAGAGGCCTATCAGCCCCAGCATTTT	CASSLAEAYQPQHF
TRBV6-2/TRBV6-3	TRBD1	TRBJ1-5	NA	TGTGCCAGCAGTTCAGGACAGGGGGCGAGTTTAACCAGCAATCAGCCCCAGCATTTT	CASSSGQGASLTSNQPQHF
TRBV19	TRBD2	TRBJ2-1	once	TGTGCCAGTTCTGACACCCGGGGACCGGGACTAGCGGACAATGAGCAGTTCTTC	CASSDTRGPGLADNEQFF
TRBV5-1	TRBD1	TRBJ1-6	NA	TGCGCCAGCAGCTCCGGGACAGAGTATTCACCCCTCCACTTT	CASSSGTEYSPLHF